Following are 30 T cell receptor beta chains from one sample sequenced in a study of CD8 T cells in Susac syndrome. The authors reverse transcribed about 0.5 to 1 ug RNA with random hexamers. TCRdb reprocessed the immunoSEQ multiplex PCR reads via MiXCR and lists one record per CDR3 protein. The table includes around 190,000 distinct CDR3 sequences, approximately 95% detected once. The source material was CD8+ T cells from PBMCs. These receptors were taken from a human donor with multiple sclerosis.

This clonotype was picked up a small number of times. J is TRBJ2-1 and V is TRBV11-1; 12 nucleotides line up with TRBD2. V shed 2 bases and J 9 bases; nucleotides not matched to a gene: 8. From germline, CDR1 is SGHAT and CDR2 FQDESV (reference sequence). The CDR3 is made up of 16 amino acids. CDR3 region: CASSLRLAGGLGEQFF. CDR3 nucleotide sequence: TGTGCCAGCAGCTTACGCCTAGCGGGAGGGCTTGGTGAGCAGTTCTTC.

The V and J genes are TRBV7-9 and TRBJ2-1, with D maybe TRBD1 (5 bases). V lost 5 bases and J lost 9, with 14 bases in between. Germline V gene lookup returns CDR1 SEHNR and CDR2 FQNEAQ (reference sequence). The CDR3 has 13 amino acids. In nucleotides, the CDR3 is TGTGCCAGCAGCGAACGCGGAAGGGGTGAGCAGTTCTTC. Its protein product is CASSERGRGEQFF.

The CDR3 sequence: CASSPSGLADGVASYNEQFF. Written as DNA, the CDR3 is TGTGCCAGCAGCCCCAGCGGGCTAGCGGATGGGGTGGCCTCCTACAATGAGCAGTTCTTC. The chain uses TRBV5-6 and TRBJ2-1; 7 bases agree with TRBD2. Trimming took 4 bases from V and 0 from J; bases not matched to a gene: 19. CDR1 and CDR2 (germline): SGHDT, YYEEEE. This CDR3 is 20 amino acids long.

V usage is TRBV14 and J usage is TRBJ1-2, with a possible D match to TRBD1 (5 bases). This CDR3 is 15 amino acids long. CDR1 is SGHDN, CDR2 FVKESK, per germline. Trimming took 4 bases from V and 1 from J, leaving 13 bases between them. The CDR3 nucleotides read TGTGCCAGCAGCCTCGGACAACGCAGTAACTATGGCTACACCTTC. Residues: CASSLGQRSNYGYTF. The complete variable domain, with remaining parts taken from reference TRBV14 and TRBJ1-2, reads EAGVTQFPSHSVIEKGQTVTLRCDPISGHDNLYWYRRVMGKEIKFLLHFVKESKQDESGMPNNRFLAERTGGTYSTLKVQPAELEDSGVYFCASSLGQRSNYGYTFGSGTRLTVV.

This chain joins TRBV11-2 and TRBJ2-7; 7 bases line up with TRBD1. The J segment lost 5 bases and the V segment lost 2 bases, leaving 6 bases of the junction unmatched. The CDR3 spans 14 residues. From germline, CDR1 is SGHAT and CDR2 FQNNGV. The CDR3 sequence is CASSLYYRGHEQYF. The CDR3 nucleotides read TGTGCCAGCAGCTTATACTACAGGGGACACGAGCAGTACTTC.

This clonotype appeared a single time. The rearrangement links TRBV29-1 to TRBJ2-4; D is ambiguous. The V end was cut by 0 bases, the J end by 8 bases, with 8 bases between. Germline-derived CDR1 and CDR2 are SQVTM and ANQGSEA. The CDR3 extends over 12 amino acids. Here the CDR3 DNA reads TGCAGCGTTGAAGATCTTAAGGACATTCAGTACTTC. Translation gives CSVEDLKDIQYF. The full variable domain, completed using reference TRBV29-1 and TRBJ2-4, is SAVISQKPSRDICQRGTSLTIQCQVDSQVTMMFWYRQQPGQSLTLIATANQGSEATYESGFVIDKFPISRPNLTFSTLTVSNMSPEDSSIYLCSVEDLKDIQYFGAGTRLSVL.

The gene calls are TRBV29-1 and TRBJ2-2, with 10 bases lining up with TRBD1. This CDR3 region has 13 residues. The trim removed 7 bases at V and 3 bases at J, leaving 2 bases unmatched. The germline gives CDR1 SQVTM, CDR2 ANQGSEA. The CDR3 DNA sequence: TGCAGCGCGGACAGGGGGTACACCGGGGAGCTGTTTTTT. Translated, it gives CSADRGYTGELFF.

This chain links TRBV20-1 with TRBJ2-1; 11 nucleotides match TRBD2. The CDR3 is 17 amino acids. V shed 0 bases, J shed 3 bases, and the junction held 7 bases outside the gene matches. CDR1 is DFQATT and CDR2 is SNEGSKA in the germline V gene (reference sequence). CDR3 DNA sequence: TGCAGTGCTAGAGATTACACTAGCGGGAGAAACTACAATGAGCAGTTCTTC. This codes for CSARDYTSGRNYNEQFF.

The chain is built from TRBV2 and TRBJ1-6; D remains unclear. The germline CDR1 and CDR2 sequences are SNHLY and FYNNEI. The CDR3 has 8 amino acids. V was pared by 7 bases and J by 16 bases, with 5 bases between. CDR3 DNA: TGTGCCAGCACTCCGCTCCACTTT. Amino acids: CASTPLHF.

This rearrangement joins TRBV15 to TRBJ2-7; 10 bases are a match to TRBD2. Germline V CDR1 and CDR2: LNHNV, YYDKDF (reference sequence). The CDR3 loop spans 17 amino acids. J gave up 3 bases and V 4 bases, and 12 bases lay outside the gene matches. In nucleotides, the CDR3 is TGTGCCACCAGCATCGACCGCCCCGGACTAGCGGACTACGAGCAGTACTTC. Its protein product is CATSIDRPGLADYEQYF.

A word on this clonotype: At one boundary the junction diverges from the germline segment, which might be a read error. The chain recombines TRBV13 with TRBJ2-4, with D unresolved. Germline-derived CDR1 and CDR2 are PRHDT and FYEKMQ (reference sequence). The CDR3 consists of 14 residues. The CDR3 spells CASSIGSWKNIQYF. The DNA of the CDR3 is TGTGCCAGCAGCATAGGATCTTGGAAAAACATTCAGTACTTC.

The chain is built from TRBV5-6 and TRBJ1-5; 7 nucleotides align to TRBD1. The CDR3 runs to 17 residues. Unmatched junction bases numbered 10, after V lost 4 bases and J lost 0 bases. Germline V gene sequence: CDR1 SGHDT, CDR2 YYEEEE. The CDR3 loop reads CASSPSTGPDSNQPQHF. CDR3 sequence (DNA): TGTGCCAGCAGCCCCTCGACAGGGCCGGATAGCAATCAGCCCCAGCATTTT. Using reference TRBV5-6 and TRBJ1-5 for the parts outside the CDR3, the full variable domain is DAGVTQSPTHLIKTRGQQVTLRCSPKSGHDTVSWYQQALGQGPQFIFQYYEEEERQRGNFPDRFSGHQFPNYSSELNVNALLLGDSALYLCASSPSTGPDSNQPQHFGDGTRLSIL.

V gene TRBV3-1 combines with J gene TRBJ2-5; D is unclear. The CDR3 has 15 amino acids. V was clipped by 4 bases and J by 1 base, with 13 bases between them. In germline, CDR1 is LGHDT, CDR2 YNNKEL (reference sequence). The chain's CDR3 is CASSPVPVGQETQYF. CDR3 bases: TGTGCCAGCAGCCCTGTCCCCGTGGGCCAAGAGACCCAGTACTTC.

The gene calls are TRBV20-1 and TRBJ2-7; D is possibly TRBD2 (6 bases). V shed 0 bases and J shed 4 bases, with 13 bases lying between them. This CDR3 is 14 amino acids long. The V gene's germline CDR1 is DFQATT and CDR2 SNEGSKA (reference sequence). Here the CDR3 DNA reads TGCAGTGCTAGAGATGTTGGAGGGGCGTACGAGCAGTACTTC. It translates to CSARDVGGAYEQYF.

This chain links TRBV20-1 with TRBJ1-6; tentative D call: TRBD1 (6 bases). The germline V gene encodes CDR1 DFQATT and CDR2 SNEGSKA (reference sequence). The CDR3 is made up of 17 amino acids. Trimming took off 3 bases at V and 7 bases at J, with 22 bases between the two ends. The CDR3 region is CSARERTVGPTNSPLHF. The CDR3 DNA sequence: TGCAGTGCTAGGGAAAGGACAGTGGGGCCGACGAATTCACCCCTCCACTTT.

This chain joins TRBV7-8 and TRBJ2-7; no definite D call. Germline V gives CDR1 SGHVS, CDR2 FQNEAQ. The length of the CDR3 is 14 residues. V was trimmed by 3 bases and J by 2 bases, leaving 11 bases between them. This CDR3 reads CASSFRLGPYEQYF. The DNA for the CDR3 is TGTGCCAGCAGCTTTCGTCTAGGGCCCTACGAGCAGTACTTC.

The chain carries TRBV7-8 and TRBJ2-4, with D possibly being TRBD1 (6 bases). The V end was cut by 4 bases, the J end by 6 bases, with 22 bases between. The CDR3 is 17 residues long. From germline, CDR1 is SGHVS and CDR2 FQNEAQ. In nucleotides, the CDR3 is TGTGCCAGCAGCTCCCTTAGCGCGTCCGGACAGTCAAACATTCAGTACTTC. This encodes CASSSLSASGQSNIQYF.

The chain recombines TRBV7-9 with TRBJ2-7; tentative D call: TRBD2 (6 bases). Germline V CDR1 and CDR2: SEHNR, FQNEAQ (reference sequence). Deletions cut 2 bases from V and 2 bases from J, with 10 bases between. This CDR3 has 14 amino acids. CDR3 nucleotides: TGTGCCAGCAGCTTATCGGGGGTCCCCTACGAGCAGTACTTC. Translated, it gives CASSLSGVPYEQYF.

The chain couples TRBV27 to TRBJ2-5; D may be TRBD2 (5 bases). Germline V lookup: CDR1 MNHEY, CDR2 SMNVEV (reference sequence). V was cut by 4 bases and J by 5 bases, with 17 bases left in between. This CDR3 is built from 15 residues. CDR3 in DNA: TGTGCCAGCAGTTGCCTGGCGGGTGACTGGGAGACCCAGTACTTC. This sequence encodes CASSCLAGDWETQYF.

This sequence joins TRBV5-1 and TRBJ2-3; TRBD2 is a possible D gene (5 bases). The CDR3 sequence is 17 residues long. From germline, CDR1 is SGHRS and CDR2 YFSETQ. V lost 4 bases to trimming and J lost 1 base, with 19 bases between them. The CDR3 sequence is CASSPRILVFGTDTQYF. CDR3 sequence (DNA): TGCGCCAGCAGCCCACGAATACTAGTCTTTGGCACAGATACGCAGTATTTT.

The V call is TRBV2, the J call TRBJ2-7; TRBD2 matches at 10 bases. The CDR3 extends over 15 amino acids. V lost 4 bases to trimming and J lost 2 bases; unmatched junction nucleotides: 5. Germline CDR1 reads SNHLY; CDR2 reads FYNNEI. The CDR3 region is CASSATSGTAYEQYF. CDR3 coding DNA: TGTGCCAGCAGTGCTACTAGCGGGACAGCCTACGAGCAGTACTTC.

The gene calls are TRBV6-6 and TRBJ2-2; D uncertain. Germline V gene lookup returns CDR1 MNHNY and CDR2 SVGAGI (reference sequence). Trimming took 0 bases from V and 5 from J, leaving 7 bases between them. The CDR3 totals 14 residues. DNA of the CDR3: TGTGCCAGCAGTTACTCGGAGTCTACCGGGGAGCTGTTTTTT. Translation: CASSYSESTGELFF.

V gene TRBV27 combines with J gene TRBJ1-2; tentatively, D is TRBD1 (5 bases). This CDR3 spans 13 amino acids. V was clipped by 3 bases and J by 5 bases, with 10 bases between them. Germline loops: CDR1 MNHEY, CDR2 SMNVEV (reference sequence). The CDR3 DNA follows: TGTGCCAGCAGTTTTATGGCAGGGTATGGCTACACCTTC. Amino acid sequence: CASSFMAGYGYTF.

The V gene is TRBV5-1, the J gene TRBJ2-1, with 7 bases aligning to TRBD1. The CDR3 length is 12 residues. The J segment lost 9 bases and the V segment lost 4 bases, leaving 4 bases of the junction unmatched. Germline CDR1 SGHRS, CDR2 YFSETQ. CDR3 loop: CASSPQGPEQFF. CDR3 DNA sequence: TGCGCCAGCAGCCCACAGGGGCCTGAGCAGTTCTTC.

The J gene is TRBJ2-7, the V gene TRBV6-2 or TRBV6-3; 11 bases are shared with TRBD1. The CDR3 contains 15 residues. Trimming took 4 bases from V and 2 from J; bases not matched to a gene: 4. Germline-derived CDR1 and CDR2 are MNHEY and SVGEGT. The DNA of the CDR3 is TGTGCCAGCAGTTCAATGGACAGGGGGCCCTACGAGCAGTACTTC. Translation: CASSSMDRGPYEQYF.

The table lists this clonotype with a few counts. The CDR3 DNA reads TGTGCCAGCCCTTCCTACAATGAGCAGTTCTTC. This sequence encodes CASPSYNEQFF. The chain uses TRBV2 and TRBJ2-1; D gene unclear. The CDR3 extends over 11 amino acids. The V end was cut by 8 bases, the J end by 1 base, with 3 bases between. Germline loops: CDR1 SNHLY, CDR2 FYNNEI.

The rearrangement joins TRBV5-1 to TRBJ2-5; maybe TRBD2 (5 bases). V dropped 0 bases and J dropped 4 bases, with 10 bases sitting between them. This CDR3 has 14 residues. The germline gives CDR1 SGHRS, CDR2 YFSETQ. CDR3 sequence reads: CASSLGSGPETQYF. In DNA, the CDR3 is TGCGCCAGCAGCTTGGGAAGCGGTCCAGAGACCCAGTACTTC.

V and J are TRBV7-6 and TRBJ2-1, with 10 bases lining up with TRBD2. The J segment lost 15 bases and the V segment lost 1 base, leaving 12 bases of the junction unmatched. The germline gives CDR1 SGHVS, CDR2 FNYEAQ. This CDR3 comprises 15 residues. CDR3 region: CASSLGGTSVNNPFF. CDR3 sequence (DNA): TGTGCCAGCAGCTTAGGTGGGACTAGCGTGAATAACCCGTTCTTC.

This CDR3 reads CAWSYHRDINQPQHF. The CDR3 DNA reads TGTGCCTGGAGTTACCACCGGGACATCAATCAGCCCCAGCATTTT. The chain joins TRBV30 to TRBJ1-5, with a weak D call TRBD1 (6 bases). The CDR3 spans 15 residues. Trimming removed 2 bases from V and 3 bases from J, with 14 bases in between. Germline lookup yields CDR1 GTSNPN and CDR2 SVGIG (reference sequence).

The chain is built from TRBV20-1 and TRBJ2-5, with 8 nucleotides matching TRBD2. This CDR3 region has 15 residues. V shed 3 bases, J shed 5 bases, and the junction held 11 bases outside the gene matches. Germline CDR1 and CDR2: DFQATT and SNEGSKA (reference sequence). The CDR3 here is CSARTLADHRETQYF. CDR3 nucleotide sequence: TGCAGTGCTAGGACACTAGCGGACCACCGTGAGACCCAGTACTTC.